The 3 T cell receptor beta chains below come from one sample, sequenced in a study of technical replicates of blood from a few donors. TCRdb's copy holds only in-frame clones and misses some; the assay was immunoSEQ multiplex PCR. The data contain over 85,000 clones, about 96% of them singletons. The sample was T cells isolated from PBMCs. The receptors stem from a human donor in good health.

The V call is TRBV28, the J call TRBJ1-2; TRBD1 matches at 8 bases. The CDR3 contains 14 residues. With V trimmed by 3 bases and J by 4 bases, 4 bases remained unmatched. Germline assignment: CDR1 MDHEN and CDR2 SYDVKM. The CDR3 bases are TGTGCCAGCAGTTTCGGGACAGGAGCCTATGGCTACACCTTC. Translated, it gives CASSFGTGAYGYTF.

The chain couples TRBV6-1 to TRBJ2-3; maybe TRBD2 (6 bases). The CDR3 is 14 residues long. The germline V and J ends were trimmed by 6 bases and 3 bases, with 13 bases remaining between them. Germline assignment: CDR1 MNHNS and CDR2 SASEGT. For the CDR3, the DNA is TGTGCCAGCAGGCCGAGGAGGGGAACAGATACGCAGTATTTT. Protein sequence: CASRPRRGTDTQYF.

This CDR3 reads CASSFYGTREFNEQFF. In DNA form, the CDR3 reads TGTGCCAGCAGCTTTTACGGGACTAGGGAATTCAATGAGCAGTTCTTC. The chain is built from TRBV7-9 and TRBJ2-1, with 8 bases that match TRBD2. The CDR3 runs to 16 residues. CDR1 SEHNR and CDR2 FQNEAQ come from the germline V gene (reference sequence). After removal of 3 bases from V and 6 bases from J, the junction contained 10 bases not matched to a gene.